Below, 29 T cell receptor beta chains from the same sample are listed, as sequenced in a study of monozygotic twins with inflammatory bowel disease (dated 2019 in TCRdb). The library was produced with 5' RACE. TCRdb names Illumina HiSeq 2500 as the instrument used. Reprocessed by TCRdb, the reads give a single entry per CDR3 protein sequence, without DNA. The sample table on file contains about 380,000 distinct CDR3 sequences. About 2.5% of the sample lies in the top ten. Sequenced material: blood. The receptors here all came from a human donor with ulcerative colitis or Crohn's disease, or a healthy co-twin of an affected twin (not recorded which).

The CDR3 loop reads CASSLGHTNEKLFF. This sequence joins TRBV5-1 and TRBJ1-4. The CDR3 spans 14 residues. Germline CDR1 SGHRS, CDR2 YFSETQ.

The chain joins TRBV20-1 to TRBJ2-2; TCRdb picks TRBD2, but there is no DNA to check that call. CDR1 and CDR2 (germline): DFQATT, SNEGSKA (reference sequence). This CDR3 is built from 15 residues. The CDR3 region is CSARRRGGNTGELFF.

The genes are TRBV5-1 and TRBJ2-2. This CDR3 spans 15 amino acids. From germline, CDR1 is SGHRS and CDR2 YFSETQ. CDR3 sequence: CASSPETSTTGELFF.

The rearrangement uses TRBV5-1 and TRBJ2-1; the D call from TCRdb, TRBD1, cannot be confirmed without DNA. CDR1 and CDR2 from the germline V gene are SGHRS and YFSETQ. The CDR3 is 15 amino acids. CDR3: CASSFGDRIYNEQFF.

The chain has TRBV28 and TRBJ2-7; TCRdb designates TRBD1, a call that cannot be tested without DNA. Germline V gives CDR1 MDHEN, CDR2 SYDVKM. This CDR3 has 15 residues. CDR3 region: CASTTFGGQNYEQYF.

V and J are TRBV6-2 or TRBV6-3 and TRBJ2-1; TCRdb designates TRBD2, a call that cannot be tested without DNA. The germline gives CDR1 MNHEY, CDR2 SVGEGT. This CDR3 has 15 residues. CDR3 protein: CASSWYGTTSNEQFF.

The chain links TRBV20-1 to TRBJ2-1; TCRdb's D gene call, TRBD2, goes unchecked for lack of DNA. The CDR3 loop spans 15 amino acids. Germline CDR1 DFQATT, CDR2 SNEGSKA (reference sequence). CDR3 region: CSARDFASPLNEQFF.

The chain recombines TRBV12-3 or TRBV12-4 with TRBJ2-1; the TRBD1 assignment by TCRdb is unverifiable without DNA. The CDR3 has 17 residues. The CDR3 region is CASSLSRGQSSYNEQFF.

The chain is built from TRBV4-1 and TRBJ1-6; TCRdb indicates TRBD1, and absent DNA this call remains unverified. Germline values: CDR1 MGHRA, CDR2 YSYEKL. The CDR3 runs 13 residues. Here the CDR3 reads CASSSGEYSPLHF.

The chain combines TRBV7-9 with TRBJ2-7. The germline gives CDR1 SEHNR, CDR2 FQNEAQ (reference sequence). There are 16 residues in the CDR3. The CDR3 here is CASSSPLAGAPYEQYF.

The chain carries TRBV6-2 or TRBV6-3 and TRBJ2-7; TCRdb's D call, TRBD1, is unchecked because there is no DNA. The CDR3 spans 14 residues. CDR1 and CDR2 from the germline V gene are MNHEY and SVGEGT. CDR3 protein: CASSPGRNSYEQYF.

This sequence joins TRBV5-1 and TRBJ2-2; the TCRdb call, TRBD1, lacks DNA for checking. Germline V gives CDR1 SGHRS, CDR2 YFSETQ. The CDR3 is 14 amino acids. The CDR3 protein is CASSLQGVTGELFF.

V usage is TRBV5-1 and J usage is TRBJ2-3; TCRdb lists TRBD1, though no DNA is available to test this call. Per germline, CDR1 SGHRS and CDR2 YFSETQ. The CDR3 has 17 residues. CDR3 amino acids: CASSLALTGVGTDTQYF.

The rearrangement joins TRBV29-1 to TRBJ1-2. CDR3 length: 12 amino acids. Germline CDR1 SQVTM, CDR2 ANQGSEA. This CDR3 is CSVDPVGYGYTF.

V is TRBV3-1 and J is TRBJ1-1; TCRdb's D gene call, TRBD1, goes unchecked for lack of DNA. CDR1 and CDR2 from the germline V gene are LGHDT and YNNKEL (reference sequence). CDR3 length: 13 amino acids. CDR3 protein: CASSPRVFAEAFF.

The V call is TRBV19, the J call TRBJ2-1; checking the TCRdb D call of TRBD1 is not possible without DNA. Germline-derived CDR1 and CDR2 are LNHDA and SQIVND (reference sequence). The CDR3 loop spans 11 amino acids. CDR3 residues: CASSQQGPPRF.

The V and J genes are TRBV10-3 and TRBJ2-6; checking the TCRdb D call of TRBD1 is not possible without DNA. There are 17 residues in the CDR3. Germline loops: CDR1 ENHRY, CDR2 SYGVKD. This chain's CDR3 is CAIRGGTASSGANVLTF.

V is TRBV4-1 and J is TRBJ1-4. The CDR3 loop spans 14 amino acids. Germline assignment: CDR1 MGHRA and CDR2 YSYEKL. The CDR3 loop reads CASSQTPLGEKLFF.

The CDR3: CASSPGLAGGVYEQYF. The chain carries TRBV18 and TRBJ2-7; checking the TCRdb D call of TRBD2 is not possible without DNA. The CDR3 loop spans 16 amino acids. Germline V lookup: CDR1 KGHSH, CDR2 LQKENI.

V gene TRBV7-9 combines with J gene TRBJ2-3; TCRdb's D gene call, TRBD1, goes unchecked for lack of DNA. This CDR3 is 16 amino acids long. Germline CDR1 is SEHNR and CDR2 is FQNEAQ (reference sequence). The CDR3 reads CASRPRQGVRSDTQYF.

V usage is TRBV14 and J usage is TRBJ1-1; lacking DNA, the TRBD1 call made by TCRdb goes unchecked. The length of the CDR3 is 13 residues. Germline CDR1 SGHDN, CDR2 FVKESK. The CDR3 sequence is CASSQDLSQGGFF. The full variable domain, completed using reference TRBV14 and TRBJ1-1, is EAGVTQFPSHSVIEKGQTVTLRCDPISGHDNLYWYRRVMGKEIKFLLHFVKESKQDESGMPNNRFLAERTGGTYSTLKVQPAELEDSGVYFCASSQDLSQGGFFGQGTRLTVV.

J is TRBJ2-3 and V is TRBV20-1; TCRdb reports TRBD2, a call that lacks DNA to check it against. The CDR3 totals 14 residues. Germline CDR1 is DFQATT and CDR2 is SNEGSKA (reference sequence). This CDR3 reads CSAREVGALDTQYF.

J is TRBJ2-3 and V is TRBV6-2 or TRBV6-3; TCRdb calls TRBD2, which cannot be checked without DNA. Per the germline V gene, CDR1 is MNHEY and CDR2 is SVGEGT. This CDR3 is 15 amino acids long. The CDR3 loop reads CASSYSGGRADTQYF.

The genes are TRBV6-5 and TRBJ2-1. The CDR3 has 14 residues. Looked up from germline, CDR1 is MNHEY and CDR2 is SVGAGI. The CDR3 loop reads CASSYLGFGDEQFF.

CDR3 region: CASRRDRFMNTEAFF. The genes are TRBV19 and TRBJ1-1; TCRdb's D call, TRBD1, is unchecked because there is no DNA. Germline CDR1 LNHDA, CDR2 SQIVND (reference sequence). This CDR3 spans 15 amino acids.

The chain links TRBV7-9 to TRBJ2-4; TCRdb calls TRBD2, which cannot be checked without DNA. Germline V gene sequence: CDR1 SEHNR, CDR2 FQNEAQ (reference sequence). The CDR3 loop spans 14 amino acids. The CDR3 sequence is CASGGPSGGGLQYF.

The chain recombines TRBV9 with TRBJ1-1; TCRdb's D gene call, TRBD1, goes unchecked for lack of DNA. The CDR3 is 14 residues long. The germline V gene encodes CDR1 SGDLS and CDR2 YYNGEE. The CDR3 spells CASSVLTGYTEAFF.

V is TRBV11-3 and J is TRBJ1-1; lacking DNA, the TRBD1 call made by TCRdb goes unchecked. The CDR3 length is 14 residues. Germline assignment: CDR1 SGHNT and CDR2 YENEEA. CDR3: CASSTEGVSTEAFF. Using reference TRBV11-3 and TRBJ1-1 for the parts outside the CDR3, the full variable domain is EAGVVQSPRYKIIEKKQPVAFWCNPISGHNTLYWYLQNLGQGPELLIRYENEEAVDDSQLPKDRFSAERLKGVDSTLKIQPAELGDSAVYLCASSTEGVSTEAFFGQGTRLTVV.

This chain connects TRBV5-1 to TRBJ2-1; TCRdb lists TRBD2, though no DNA is available to test this call. This CDR3 contains 16 residues. CDR1 and CDR2 (germline): SGHRS, YFSETQ. The CDR3 protein is CASSRTSGGAIDEQFF.